This T cell receptor (beta chain) was identified during a study of T cells in localized non-small cell lung cancer. Findings and caveats of the study: The greatest T cell clonality was found in uninvolved adjacent lung (higher than in tumor).

The V gene end was trimmed by 5 bases and the J gene end by 5 bases; junction bases not matched to a gene: 2. The germline gives CDR1 LNHDA, CDR2 SQIVND (reference sequence). The CDR3 spans 13 residues. Using immunoSEQ multiplex PCR, the repertoire was profiled, and TCRdb retains in-frame clones only, with some absent. The repertoire holds about 2,200 clones, with about a quarter as singletons. This clone was seen a handful of times. As yet, its antigen is unknown. The rearrangement joins TRBV19 to TRBJ1-1; 10 bases fit TRBD1. The TCR comes from a woman aged 40-69 years with stage III squamous cell lung carcinoma. The source was lung tumor tissue, collected before any cancer treatment. CDR3: CASSRTGGTEAFF. CDR3 sequence (DNA): TGTGCCAGTAGTCGGACAGGGGGAACTGAAGCTTTCTTT.